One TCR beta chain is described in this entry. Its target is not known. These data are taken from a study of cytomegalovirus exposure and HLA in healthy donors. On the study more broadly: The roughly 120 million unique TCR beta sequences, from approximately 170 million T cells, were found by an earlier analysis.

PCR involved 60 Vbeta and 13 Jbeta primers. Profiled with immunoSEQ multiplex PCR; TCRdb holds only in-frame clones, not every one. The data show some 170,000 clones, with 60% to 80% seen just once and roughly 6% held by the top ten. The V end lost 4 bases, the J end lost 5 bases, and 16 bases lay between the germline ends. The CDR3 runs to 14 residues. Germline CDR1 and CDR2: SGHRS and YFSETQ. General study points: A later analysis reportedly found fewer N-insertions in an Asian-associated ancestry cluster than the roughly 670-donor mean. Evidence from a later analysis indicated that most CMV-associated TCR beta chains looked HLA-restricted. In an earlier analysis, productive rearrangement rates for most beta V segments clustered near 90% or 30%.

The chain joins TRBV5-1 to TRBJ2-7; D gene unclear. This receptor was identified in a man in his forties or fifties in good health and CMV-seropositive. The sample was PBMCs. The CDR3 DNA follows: TGCGCCAGCAGCCTGGGTCCTTTGGGCGACGAGCAGTACTTC. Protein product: CASSLGPLGDEQYF.